This TCR beta chain appears in the sequencing data of a study of blood T cell repertoires in COVID-19. Assignment of participants to cohorts was predicated upon participant-reported clinical history. Each recovered donor of Cohort 3 presented with two negative PCRs, clearance, or symptom resolution. Of note for this clone: The identical CDR3 is also encoded by other nucleotide sequences in the sample.

Germline V gives CDR1 LGHDT, CDR2 YNNKEL (reference sequence). The germline V and J ends were trimmed by 1 base and 8 bases, with 14 bases remaining between them. The CDR3 is 14 residues long. Some clones are missing from TCRdb's copy, which holds only in-frame ones; the method was immunoSEQ multiplex PCR. The profile shows 350,000 to 400,000 clones, about 88% of them singletons. The specimen sequenced was PBMCs or T cells enriched from blood (not recorded which). The chain is built from TRBV3-1 (or the pseudogene TRBV3-2) and TRBJ1-2, with D perhaps TRBD1 (6 bases). This receptor was taken from a young woman who had recovered from COVID-19. CDR3 in DNA: TGTGCCAGCAGCCAAGGGCAGGGGCTAGGAGGCTACACCTTC. It is translated as CASSQGQGLGGYTF.